This is a list of T cell receptor beta chains from one sample in a study of blood T cell repertoires in COVID-19. The table came from immunoSEQ multiplex PCR; TCRdb's copy has only in-frame clones and leaves some out. This table has around 220,000 clones, 75% to 95% appearing once. Input material: PBMCs or T cells enriched from blood (not recorded which). Receptors were obtained from a woman aged 18-35 years who had recovered from COVID-19. The CDR3 runs from the conserved cysteine through the conserved F or W. A D gene is named only where the DNA matches it firmly. Clone size, where shown, is once, few, many, or a class for clones that have expanded.

V gene: TRBV6-1
J gene: TRBJ2-7
D gene: NA
clone size: NA
CDR3 protein: CASSERAGIPTYEQYF
CDR3 DNA: TGTGCCAGCAGTGAACGGGCCGGGATACCAACCTACGAGCAGTACTTC

V gene: TRBV6-5
J gene: TRBJ2-7
D gene: NA
clone size: once
CDR3 protein: CASSYFSEQYF
CDR3 DNA: TGTGCCAGCAGTTATTTCTCCGAGCAGTACTTC

V gene: TRBV4-2
J gene: TRBJ1-1
D gene: TRBD1
clone size: many
CDR3 protein: CASSHGTGQTEAFF
CDR3 DNA: TGTGCCAGCAGCCACGGGACAGGGCAGACTGAAGCTTTCTTT

V gene: TRBV15
J gene: TRBJ2-1
D gene: NA
clone size: NA
CDR3 protein: CATRRRWGEQDEQFF
CDR3 DNA: TGTGCCACCAGGAGGAGATGGGGGGAACAGGATGAGCAGTTCTTC

V gene: TRBV29-1
J gene: TRBJ1-2
D gene: TRBD1
clone size: NA
CDR3 protein: CSVVARDRGLGGYTF
CDR3 DNA: TGCAGCGTTGTAGCTCGGGACAGGGGGCTCGGGGGCTACACCTTC

V gene: TRBV4-1
J gene: TRBJ1-2
D gene: NA
clone size: NA
CDR3 protein: CASSPDAGGYTF
CDR3 DNA: TGCGCCAGCAGTCCGGATGCGGGTGGCTACACCTTC

V gene: TRBV10-3
J gene: TRBJ2-7
D gene: NA
clone size: NA
CDR3 protein: CAISVGGPRVEQYF
CDR3 DNA: TGTGCCATCAGTGTAGGAGGACCACGGGTCGAGCAGTACTTC

V gene: TRBV3-1/TRBV3-2
J gene: TRBJ1-1
D gene: NA
clone size: NA
CDR3 protein: CASSPLRATEAFF
CDR3 DNA: TGTGCCAGCAGCCCACTCAGGGCCACTGAAGCTTTCTTT

V gene: TRBV6-5
J gene: TRBJ2-3
D gene: NA
clone size: once
CDR3 protein: CASIRSGDGTDTQYF
CDR3 DNA: TGTGCCAGCATCAGATCAGGGGATGGGACAGATACGCAGTATTTT

V gene: TRBV6-5
J gene: TRBJ2-1
D gene: TRBD1
clone size: NA
CDR3 protein: CASSYRDRHHEQFF
CDR3 DNA: TGTGCCAGCAGTTACCGGGACAGGCACCATGAGCAGTTCTTC

V gene: TRBV28
J gene: TRBJ1-2
D gene: TRBD1
clone size: few
CDR3 protein: CALGTGGLIVSYTF
CDR3 DNA: TGTGCCCTCGGGACAGGGGGCCTCATAGTTTCCTACACCTTC